The 30 T cell receptor beta chains reported below all come from one sample, sequenced in a study of cytomegalovirus exposure and HLA in healthy donors. It was with 60 Vbeta and 13 Jbeta primers that the PCR ran. TCRdb's table, derived via immunoSEQ multiplex PCR, lists solely in-frame clones and lacks some. The profile shows 100,000 to 150,000 clones, roughly three quarters of them singletons. The sequenced material came from PBMCs. All receptors derive from a man aged 25-45 years in good health and CMV-seropositive.

J is TRBJ2-5 and V is TRBV27; D might be TRBD1 (6 bases). The J call is doubtful: the DNA matches TRBJ2-7 better. There are 14 residues in the CDR3. From germline, CDR1 is MNHEY and CDR2 SMNVEV (reference sequence). The CDR3: CASSLYRTDNEQYF. CDR3 DNA: TGTGCCAGCAGTTTATATCGGACAGATAACGAGCAGTACTTC.

The J gene is TRBJ2-1, the V gene TRBV30; a possible D gene is TRBD2 (6 bases). The CDR3 consists of 14 residues. The germline gives CDR1 GTSNPN, CDR2 SVGIG (reference sequence). V lost 4 bases, J lost 5 bases, and 15 bases lay in between. CDR3 amino acids: CAWIGGYKNNEQFF. The CDR3 bases are TGTGCCTGGATCGGGGGATATAAAAACAATGAGCAGTTCTTC.

The chain is built from TRBV7-9 and TRBJ1-5, with D tentatively TRBD1 (6 bases). The CDR3 extends over 16 amino acids. V dropped 4 bases and J dropped 4 bases, with 17 bases sitting between them. Per germline, CDR1 SEHNR and CDR2 FQNEAQ (reference sequence). The CDR3 DNA sequence: TGTGCCAGCAGCTCTCGGGAGGGGGGAGGTAATCAGCCCCAGCATTTT. This encodes CASSSREGGGNQPQHF.

As concerns this clone: At one boundary the junction diverges from the germline segment, which might be a read error. This sample includes further DNA sequences coding for the same CDR3. The V call is TRBV9, the J call TRBJ1-1; D uncertain. CDR1 and CDR2 from the germline V gene are SGDLS and YYNGEE. The CDR3 consists of 13 residues. In DNA form, the CDR3 reads TGTGCCAGCAGCGTACAGGTGAACACTGAAGCCTTCTTT. It codes for CASSVQVNTEAFF.

For this clone: Within the sample, other DNA sequences also encode this same CDR3. The chain has TRBV18 and TRBJ2-7; tentatively, D is TRBD2 (5 bases). The CDR3 extends over 12 amino acids. The germline V gene has CDR1 KGHSH and CDR2 LQKENI. V shed 3 bases and J shed 3 bases, with 6 bases lying between them. CDR3: CASSPGSYEQYF. Written as DNA, the CDR3 is TGTGCCAGCTCACCGGGGAGCTACGAGCAGTACTTC.

The sample holds one count of this clone. The V call is TRBV28, the J call TRBJ2-7, with TRBD2 matching over 12 bases. Germline CDR1 is MDHEN and CDR2 is SYDVKM. The CDR3 contains 15 residues. Unmatched junction bases numbered 7, after V lost 6 bases and J lost 4 bases. CDR3 coding DNA: TGTGCCAGCAGCCCGACTAGCGGGAGATGGTACGAGCAGTACTTC. Its protein product is CASSPTSGRWYEQYF.

J is TRBJ2-7 and V is TRBV18, with 8 bases aligning to TRBD1. CDR1 is KGHSH, CDR2 LQKENI, per germline. There are 15 residues in the CDR3. V gave up 5 bases and J gave up 2 bases; unmatched junction bases: 8. CDR3 bases: TGTGCCAGCTCATCAGGGACAGGTCTAGCCTACGAGCAGTACTTC. Amino acids: CASSSGTGLAYEQYF.

The chain carries TRBV10-3 and TRBJ2-7, with TRBD1 matching over 7 bases. The germline gives CDR1 ENHRY, CDR2 SYGVKD. The CDR3 runs 12 residues. The V segment lost 6 bases and the J segment 4 bases; nucleotides outside the gene matches: 3. This CDR3 reads CAIRGQNYEQYF. For the CDR3, the DNA is TGTGCCATCAGGGGACAGAATTACGAGCAGTACTTC.

This sequence joins TRBV19 and TRBJ1-2; D unclear. CDR3 length equals 14 residues. The V and J ends lost 5 bases and 2 bases respectively, with 12 bases between them. CDR1 and CDR2 from the germline V gene are LNHDA and SQIVND (reference sequence). CDR3 bases: TGTGCCAGTAGTGCCGAGGGCAGGAACTATGGCTACACCTTC. Translated: CASSAEGRNYGYTF. The full variable domain, rest sourced from reference TRBV19 and TRBJ1-2, is DGGITQSPKYLFRKEGQNVTLSCEQNLNHDAMYWYRQDPGQGLRLIYYSQIVNDFQKGDIAEGYSVSREKKESFPLTVTSAQKNPTAFYLCASSAEGRNYGYTFGSGTRLTVV.

The V gene is TRBV7-9, the J gene TRBJ2-2, with TRBD2 identical over 10 bases. V gave up 5 bases and J gave up 4 bases; unmatched junction bases: 4. Germline-derived CDR1 and CDR2 are SEHNR and FQNEAQ (reference sequence). This CDR3 has 15 residues. The CDR3: CASSPTSGPTGELFF. As DNA, the CDR3 is TGTGCCAGCAGCCCGACTAGCGGGCCCACCGGGGAGCTGTTTTTT.

The V call is TRBV7-8, the J call TRBJ2-1; 8 bases are a match to TRBD2. Looked up from germline, CDR1 is SGHVS and CDR2 is FQNEAQ. The CDR3 has 17 residues. Trimming cost V 5 bases and J 5 bases; bases outside gene matches: 14. CDR3 DNA sequence: TGTGCCAGCAGCCGCCCTGCGGGAACTAGCGGCAACAATGAGCAGTTCTTC. This gives the protein CASSRPAGTSGNNEQFF.

The chain couples TRBV4-3 to TRBJ2-1, with 7 bases identical to TRBD2. The CDR3 runs to 17 residues. Germline V gene data show CDR1 as LGHNA and CDR2 as YSLEER. V lost 0 bases to trimming and J lost 9 bases; unmatched junction nucleotides: 14. CDR3 residues: CASSQDLGLADRGEQFF. The CDR3 DNA reads as TGCGCCAGCAGCCAAGATCTGGGGCTAGCGGATAGGGGTGAGCAGTTCTTC.

This chain uses TRBV5-1 with TRBJ2-5; 12 bases align to TRBD2. The CDR3 length is 17 residues. V was clipped by 0 bases and J by 1 base; unmatched bases: 4. Germline V gene sequence: CDR1 SGHRS, CDR2 YFSETQ. The CDR3 sequence: CASSLALAGGVQETQYF. The CDR3 bases are TGCGCCAGCAGCTTGGCGCTAGCGGGGGGGGTCCAAGAGACCCAGTACTTC.

The V call is TRBV27, the J call TRBJ2-7; no reliable D call. The germline V gene has CDR1 MNHEY and CDR2 SMNVEV (reference sequence). The CDR3 extends over 13 amino acids. Trimming left V 0 bases short and J 0 bases short, with 3 bases between. The CDR3 here is CASSLSLSYEQYF. CDR3 coding DNA: TGTGCCAGCAGTTTATCTCTCTCCTACGAGCAGTACTTC.

V gene TRBV11-2 combines with J gene TRBJ1-2; D is ambiguous. The V gene lost 5 bases and the J gene lost 4 bases, with 8 bases spanning the gap. This CDR3 has 12 residues. From germline, CDR1 is SGHAT and CDR2 FQNNGV. The CDR3 spells CASSLNFYGYTF. CDR3 bases: TGTGCCAGCAGCCTTAATTTCTATGGCTACACCTTC.

In this sample, this clone turned up a few times. The chain is built from TRBV7-9 and TRBJ2-1, with D uncertain. V lost 0 bases to trimming and J lost 5 bases, with 14 bases between them. This CDR3 has 16 amino acids. CDR1 SEHNR and CDR2 FQNEAQ come from the germline V gene (reference sequence). The CDR3 sequence is CASSLAVSGSHNEQFF. CDR3 nucleotides: TGTGCCAGCAGCTTAGCAGTTTCCGGTTCCCACAATGAGCAGTTCTTC.

The chain has TRBV13 and TRBJ2-7, with D perhaps matching TRBD2 (6 bases). Deletions cut 1 base from V and 5 bases from J, with 15 bases between. CDR1 and CDR2 from the germline V gene are PRHDT and FYEKMQ (reference sequence). The CDR3 length is 15 residues. This CDR3 reads CASSLVFGGPDEQYF. DNA for the CDR3: TGTGCCAGCAGCTTAGTTTTCGGAGGGCCGGACGAGCAGTACTTC.

This chain uses TRBV6-5 with TRBJ2-7, with a weak D call TRBD2 (6 bases). Trimming took off 8 bases at V and 3 bases at J, with 8 bases between the two ends. The CDR3 has 11 residues. Germline V lookup: CDR1 MNHEY, CDR2 SVGAGI. The CDR3 DNA sequence: TGTGCCAGCGGGGGGAACTACGAGCAGTACTTC. It yields the protein CASGGNYEQYF.

V and J are TRBV25-1 and TRBJ1-3; no clear D. Trimming took 8 bases from V and 0 from J, leaving 17 bases between them. The CDR3 is 16 residues long. CDR1 and CDR2 (germline): MGHDK, SYGVNS. The CDR3 is CASPRGVFNSGNTIYF. The CDR3 region has the DNA TGTGCCAGCCCCCGAGGAGTTTTTAACTCTGGAAACACCATATATTTT.

On this clone: The junction departs from the called germline gene at one end, perhaps through a read error. The chain uses TRBV9 and TRBJ1-2; perhaps TRBD1 as D (5 bases). The germline V gene has CDR1 SGDLS and CDR2 YYNGEE. The CDR3 totals 16 residues. The CDR3 DNA is TGTACCAGCAGCCCCTCCGCGACAGACTCCCACTATGGCTACACCTTC. Protein product: CTSSPSATDSHYGYTF.

The rearrangement uses TRBV7-6 and TRBJ2-7; D not certain. The germline gives CDR1 SGHVS, CDR2 FNYEAQ. V was clipped by 1 base and J by 6 bases, with 10 bases between them. The CDR3 consists of 13 residues. In DNA form, the CDR3 reads TGTGCCAGCAGCTTAGTTGGAGAGAGCGAGCAGTACTTC. This codes for CASSLVGESEQYF.

The genes are TRBV7-8 and TRBJ2-7; perhaps TRBD2 as D (6 bases). This CDR3 comprises 13 residues. CDR1 is SGHVS and CDR2 is FQNEAQ in the germline V gene. The ends were cut back, 6 bases at V and 0 bases at J, with 9 bases in the middle. Here the CDR3 reads CASREGFSYEQYF. DNA for the CDR3: TGTGCCAGCAGGGAGGGGTTCTCCTACGAGCAGTACTTC.

This chain links TRBV30 with TRBJ2-5, with D uncertain. The CDR3 has 13 amino acids. V gave up 1 base and J gave up 0 bases, with 6 bases separating them. In germline, CDR1 is GTSNPN, CDR2 SVGIG (reference sequence). The CDR3 bases are TGTGCCTGGAGTGGAGAAAACCAAGAGACCCAGTACTTC. Translated: CAWSGENQETQYF. The full variable domain, with the rest looked up from reference TRBV30 and TRBJ2-5, is SQTIHQWPATLVQPVGSPLSLECTVEGTSNPNLYWYRQAAGRGLQLLFYSVGIGQISSEVPQNLSASRPQDRQFILSSKKLLLSDSGFYLCAWSGENQETQYFGPGTRLLVL.

The count of this clone is one. The chain joins TRBV30 to TRBJ2-5, with TRBD1 matching 10 bases. Losses at the gene ends were 5 bases for V and 5 bases for J; bases not matched to a gene: 5. The CDR3 is 13 residues long. The germline gives CDR1 GTSNPN, CDR2 SVGIG (reference sequence). The CDR3 region has the DNA TGTGCCTGGGCAGGACAGGGGGTCGAGACCCAGTACTTC. Translated: CAWAGQGVETQYF.

V gene TRBV29-1 combines with J gene TRBJ2-7, with 9 bases that match TRBD2. The V gene end was trimmed by 6 bases and the J gene end by 1 base; junction bases not matched to a gene: 13. The CDR3 totals 16 residues. Germline lookup yields CDR1 SQVTM and CDR2 ANQGSEA. CDR3 DNA sequence: TGCAGCGTGGAGGGGGCAAGCCTAGCGGGATCCTACGAGCAGTACTTC. Translation: CSVEGASLAGSYEQYF.

The gene calls are TRBV4-1 and TRBJ2-7; 9 positions match TRBD1. Germline values: CDR1 MGHRA, CDR2 YSYEKL. V gave up 3 bases and J gave up 3 bases; unmatched junction bases: 6. This CDR3 contains 15 residues. As DNA, the CDR3 is TGCGCCAGCAGCCAGGGACAGGGCCCCTACTACGAGCAGTACTTC. This sequence encodes CASSQGQGPYYEQYF.

The table lists this clone with a few counts. The chain carries TRBV27 and TRBJ2-1, with a weak D call TRBD1 (5 bases). The CDR3 is made up of 15 amino acids. Germline CDR1 is MNHEY and CDR2 is SMNVEV (reference sequence). V dropped 3 bases and J dropped 5 bases, with 14 bases sitting between them. CDR3 region: CASSLSGPIHNEQFF. For the CDR3, the DNA is TGTGCCAGCAGTTTGTCAGGGCCCATCCACAATGAGCAGTTCTTC.

The chain recombines TRBV30 with TRBJ1-3; D is unresolved. Trimming took off 3 bases at V and 2 bases at J, with 17 bases between the two ends. The CDR3 contains 16 residues. Germline V gene sequence: CDR1 GTSNPN, CDR2 SVGIG (reference sequence). The CDR3 sequence is CAWSGGGVSAGNTIYF. The CDR3 coding sequence is TGTGCCTGGAGCGGAGGTGGGGTATCTGCTGGAAACACCATATATTTT.

The V gene is TRBV5-4, the J gene TRBJ2-5, with 14 bases fitting TRBD2. The CDR3 runs to 16 residues. With V trimmed by 4 bases and J by 3 bases, 5 bases remained unmatched. Germline-derived CDR1 and CDR2 are SGHNT and YYREEE (reference sequence). The CDR3 DNA reads TGTGCCAGCAGCCCGGGGGGACTAGCGGGAGAAGAGACCCAGTACTTC. Protein sequence: CASSPGGLAGEETQYF.

V and J are TRBV15 and TRBJ1-2; TRBD1 agrees at 10 bases. J gave up 7 bases and V 3 bases, and 11 bases lay outside the gene matches. The CDR3 has 16 amino acids. Looked up from germline, CDR1 is LNHNV and CDR2 is YYDKDF (reference sequence). The CDR3 region has the DNA TGTGCCACCAGCAGGACAGGGGGCCGCAACCCTAGTGGCTACACCTTC. Protein product: CATSRTGGRNPSGYTF.